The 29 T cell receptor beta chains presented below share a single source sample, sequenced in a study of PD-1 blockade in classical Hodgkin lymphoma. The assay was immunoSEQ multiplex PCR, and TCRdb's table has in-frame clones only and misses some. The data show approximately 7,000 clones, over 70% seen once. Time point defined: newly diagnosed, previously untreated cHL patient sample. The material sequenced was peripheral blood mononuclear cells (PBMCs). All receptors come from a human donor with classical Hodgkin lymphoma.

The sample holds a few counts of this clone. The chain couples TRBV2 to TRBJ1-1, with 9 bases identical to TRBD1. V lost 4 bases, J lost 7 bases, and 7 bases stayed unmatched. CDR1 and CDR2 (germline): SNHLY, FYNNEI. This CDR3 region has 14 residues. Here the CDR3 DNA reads TGTGCCAGCAGTGTACAGGGGGCGCGGGGTGAAGCTTTCTTT. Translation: CASSVQGARGEAFF.

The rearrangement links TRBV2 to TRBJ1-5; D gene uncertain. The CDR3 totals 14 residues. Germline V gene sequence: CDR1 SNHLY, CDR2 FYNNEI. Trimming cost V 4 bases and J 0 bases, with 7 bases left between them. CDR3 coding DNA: TGTGCCAGCAGTGTGTCAGCTAGCAATCAGCCCCAGCATTTT. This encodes CASSVSASNQPQHF.

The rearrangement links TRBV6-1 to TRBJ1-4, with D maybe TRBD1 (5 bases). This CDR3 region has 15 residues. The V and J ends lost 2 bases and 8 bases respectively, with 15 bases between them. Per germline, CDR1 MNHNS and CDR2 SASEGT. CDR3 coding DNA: TGTGCCAGCAGTGAATTAGCAGGGTTGGTCGAAAAACTGTTTTTT. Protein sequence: CASSELAGLVEKLFF.

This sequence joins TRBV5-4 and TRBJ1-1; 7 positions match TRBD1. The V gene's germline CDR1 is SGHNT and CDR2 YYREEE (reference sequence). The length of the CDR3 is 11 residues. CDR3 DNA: TGTGAAACCCAGGGGGGCACTGAAGCTTTCTTT. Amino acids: CETQGGTEAFF.

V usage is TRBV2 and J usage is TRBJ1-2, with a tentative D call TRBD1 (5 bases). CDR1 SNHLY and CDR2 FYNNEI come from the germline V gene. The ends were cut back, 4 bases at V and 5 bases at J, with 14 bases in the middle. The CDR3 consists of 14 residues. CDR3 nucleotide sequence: TGTGCCAGCAGTGTGGGGCAGGGATCGTATGGCTACACCTTC. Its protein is CASSVGQGSYGYTF.

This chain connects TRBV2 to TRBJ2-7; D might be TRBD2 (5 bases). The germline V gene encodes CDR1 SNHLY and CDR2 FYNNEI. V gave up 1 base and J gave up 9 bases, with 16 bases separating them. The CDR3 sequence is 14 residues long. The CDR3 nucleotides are TGTGCCAGCAGTGAAGGGACTGAAGTAGTCGGGCAGTACTTC. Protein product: CASSEGTEVVGQYF. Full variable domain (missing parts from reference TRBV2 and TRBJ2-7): EPEVTQTPSHQVTQMGQEVILRCVPISNHLYFYWYRQILGQKVEFLVSFYNNEISEKSEIFDDQFSVERPDGSNFTLKIRSTKLEDSAMYFCASSEGTEVVGQYFGPGTRLTVT.

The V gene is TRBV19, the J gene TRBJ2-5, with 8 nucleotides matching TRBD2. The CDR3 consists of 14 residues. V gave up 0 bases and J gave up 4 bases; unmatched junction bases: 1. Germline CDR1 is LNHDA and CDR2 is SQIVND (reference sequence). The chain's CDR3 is CASSIDGRGETQYF. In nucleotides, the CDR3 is TGTGCCAGTAGTATAGACGGGAGGGGAGAGACCCAGTACTTC.

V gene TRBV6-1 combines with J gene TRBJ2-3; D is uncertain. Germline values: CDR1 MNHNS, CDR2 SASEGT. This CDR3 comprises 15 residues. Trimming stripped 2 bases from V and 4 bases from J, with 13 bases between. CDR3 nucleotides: TGTGCCAGCAGTGAATTGTCAGGCCTGGCAGATACGCAGTATTTT. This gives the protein CASSELSGLADTQYF.

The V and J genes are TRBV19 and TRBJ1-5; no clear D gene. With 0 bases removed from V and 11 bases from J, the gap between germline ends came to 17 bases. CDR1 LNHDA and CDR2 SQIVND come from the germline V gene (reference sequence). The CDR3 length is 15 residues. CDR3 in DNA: TGTGCCAGTAGTATAGAACCGAGGAAGGTAGAAGCCCAGCATTTT. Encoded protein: CASSIEPRKVEAQHF.

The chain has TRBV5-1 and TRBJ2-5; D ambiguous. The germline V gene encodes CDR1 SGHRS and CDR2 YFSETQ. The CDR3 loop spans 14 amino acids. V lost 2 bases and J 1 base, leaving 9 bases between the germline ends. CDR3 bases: TGCGCCAGCAGCTTAGGACCGAGCCAAGAGACCCAGTACTTC. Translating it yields CASSLGPSQETQYF.

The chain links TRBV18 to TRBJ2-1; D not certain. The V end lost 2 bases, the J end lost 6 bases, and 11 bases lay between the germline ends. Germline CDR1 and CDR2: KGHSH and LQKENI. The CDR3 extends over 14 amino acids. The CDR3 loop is CASSPSPPGNEQFF. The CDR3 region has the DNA TGTGCCAGCTCACCATCCCCCCCGGGCAATGAGCAGTTCTTC.

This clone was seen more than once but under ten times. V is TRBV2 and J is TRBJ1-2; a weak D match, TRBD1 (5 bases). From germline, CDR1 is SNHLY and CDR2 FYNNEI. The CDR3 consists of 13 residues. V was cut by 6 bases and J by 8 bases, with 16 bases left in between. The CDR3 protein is CASRDGSWDGYTF. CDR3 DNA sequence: TGTGCCAGCAGGGACGGGTCTTGGGACGGCTACACCTTC.

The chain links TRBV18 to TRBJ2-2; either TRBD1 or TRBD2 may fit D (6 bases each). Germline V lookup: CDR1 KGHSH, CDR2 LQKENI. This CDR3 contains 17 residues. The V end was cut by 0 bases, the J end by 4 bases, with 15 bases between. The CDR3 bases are TGTGCCAGCTCACCACCGGCCGGGGGCGCGGGCACCGGGGAGCTGTTTTTT. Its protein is CASSPPAGGAGTGELFF.

The CDR3, as DNA: TGTGCCAGCAGCCGCGGACTAGCGGGTACCAGCTCCTACAATGAGCAGTTCTTC. This gives the protein CASSRGLAGTSSYNEQFF. The chain combines TRBV7-8 with TRBJ2-1, with 11 positions matching TRBD2. Unmatched junction bases numbered 9, after V lost 5 bases and J lost 0 bases. The CDR3 consists of 18 residues. Germline values: CDR1 SGHVS, CDR2 FQNEAQ.

The CDR3 is CASSPPGGGSYNEQFF. Here the CDR3 DNA reads TGTGCCAGCAGCCCCCCTGGGGGTGGGTCCTACAATGAGCAGTTCTTC. The V call is TRBV9, the J call TRBJ2-1; D could derive from TRBD1 or TRBD2 (5 bases each). Trimming pared 4 bases from V and 1 base from J, leaving 15 bases between. Germline V CDR1 and CDR2: SGDLS, YYNGEE. This CDR3 has 16 residues.

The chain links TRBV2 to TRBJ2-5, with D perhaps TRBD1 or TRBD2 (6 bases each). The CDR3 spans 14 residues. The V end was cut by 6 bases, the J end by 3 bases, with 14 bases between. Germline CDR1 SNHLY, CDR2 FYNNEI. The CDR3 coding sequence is TGTGCCAGCAGCCCTGTGAGGGGGGAAGAGACCCAGTACTTC. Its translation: CASSPVRGEETQYF. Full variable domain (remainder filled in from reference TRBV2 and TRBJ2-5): EPEVTQTPSHQVTQMGQEVILRCVPISNHLYFYWYRQILGQKVEFLVSFYNNEISEKSEIFDDQFSVERPDGSNFTLKIRSTKLEDSAMYFCASSPVRGEETQYFGPGTRLLVL.

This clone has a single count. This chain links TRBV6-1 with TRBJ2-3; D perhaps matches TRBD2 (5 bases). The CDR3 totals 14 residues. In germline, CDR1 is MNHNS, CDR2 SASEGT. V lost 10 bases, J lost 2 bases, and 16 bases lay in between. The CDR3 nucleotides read TGTGCCACTACTGATGGGGAGCCCACAGATACGCAGTATTTT. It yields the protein CATTDGEPTDTQYF.

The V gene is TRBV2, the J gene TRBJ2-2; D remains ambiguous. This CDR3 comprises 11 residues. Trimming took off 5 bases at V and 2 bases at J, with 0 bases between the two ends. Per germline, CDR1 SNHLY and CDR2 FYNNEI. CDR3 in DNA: TGTGCCAGCAGTAACACCGGGGAGCTGTTTTTT. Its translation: CASSNTGELFF.

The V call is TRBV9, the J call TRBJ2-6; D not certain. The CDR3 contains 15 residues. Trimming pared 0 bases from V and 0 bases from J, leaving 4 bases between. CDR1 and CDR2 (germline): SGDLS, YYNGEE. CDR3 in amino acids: CASSVGSSGANVLTF. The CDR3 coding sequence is TGTGCCAGCAGCGTAGGCAGCTCTGGGGCCAACGTCCTGACTTTC.

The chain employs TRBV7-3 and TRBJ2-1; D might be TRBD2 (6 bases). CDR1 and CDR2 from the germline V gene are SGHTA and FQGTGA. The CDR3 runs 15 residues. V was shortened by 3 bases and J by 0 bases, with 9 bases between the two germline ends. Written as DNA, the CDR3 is TGTGCCAGCAGCTTCAGCGGGTACTCCTACAATGAGCAGTTCTTC. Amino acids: CASSFSGYSYNEQFF.

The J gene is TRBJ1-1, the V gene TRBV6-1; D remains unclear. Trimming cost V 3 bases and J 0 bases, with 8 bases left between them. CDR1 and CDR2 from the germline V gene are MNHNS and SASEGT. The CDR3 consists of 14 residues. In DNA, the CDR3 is TGTGCCAGCAGTGAGTCAGTTCTGAACACTGAAGCTTTCTTT. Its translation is CASSESVLNTEAFF.

The CDR3 is CAPTGVTEAFF. CDR3 DNA: TGTGCCCCTACAGGGGTCACTGAAGCTTTCTTT. The J gene is TRBJ1-1, the V gene TRBV2; 7 bases are a match to TRBD1. Per the germline V gene, CDR1 is SNHLY and CDR2 is FYNNEI. With V trimmed by 11 bases and J by 4 bases, 4 bases remained unmatched. The CDR3 runs to 11 residues.

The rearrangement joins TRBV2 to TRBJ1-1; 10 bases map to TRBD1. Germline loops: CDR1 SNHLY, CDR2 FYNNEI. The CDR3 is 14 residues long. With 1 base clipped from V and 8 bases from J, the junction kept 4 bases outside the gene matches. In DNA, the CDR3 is TGTGCCAGCAGTGAAGGGGACAGGGGATCCGAAGCTTTCTTT. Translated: CASSEGDRGSEAFF.

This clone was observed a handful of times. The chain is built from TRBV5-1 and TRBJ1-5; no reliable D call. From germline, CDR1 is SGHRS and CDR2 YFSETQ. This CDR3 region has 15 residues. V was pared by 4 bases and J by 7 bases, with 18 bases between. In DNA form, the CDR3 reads TGCGCCAGCAGCCCCGCGGCGGGGTTGGGACAGCCCCAGCATTTT. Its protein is CASSPAAGLGQPQHF.

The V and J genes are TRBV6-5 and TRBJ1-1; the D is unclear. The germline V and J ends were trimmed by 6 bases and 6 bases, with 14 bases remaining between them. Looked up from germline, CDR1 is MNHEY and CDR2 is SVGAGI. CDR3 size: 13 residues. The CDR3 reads CASSSNTGSEAFF. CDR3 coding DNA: TGTGCCAGCAGCTCAAACACCGGGTCTGAAGCTTTCTTT.

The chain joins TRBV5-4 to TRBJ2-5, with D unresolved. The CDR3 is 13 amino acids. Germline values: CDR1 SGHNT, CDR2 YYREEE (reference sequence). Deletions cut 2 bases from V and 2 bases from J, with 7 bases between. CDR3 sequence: CASSLKRQETQYF. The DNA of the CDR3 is TGTGCCAGCAGCTTAAAACGGCAAGAGACCCAGTACTTC.

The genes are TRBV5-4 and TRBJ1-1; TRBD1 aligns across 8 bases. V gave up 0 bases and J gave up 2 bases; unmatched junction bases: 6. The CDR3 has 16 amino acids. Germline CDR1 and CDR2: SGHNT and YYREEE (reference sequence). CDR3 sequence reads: CASSLGQGARNTEAFF. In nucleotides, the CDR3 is TGTGCCAGCAGCTTGGGGCAGGGGGCCCGAAACACTGAAGCTTTCTTT.

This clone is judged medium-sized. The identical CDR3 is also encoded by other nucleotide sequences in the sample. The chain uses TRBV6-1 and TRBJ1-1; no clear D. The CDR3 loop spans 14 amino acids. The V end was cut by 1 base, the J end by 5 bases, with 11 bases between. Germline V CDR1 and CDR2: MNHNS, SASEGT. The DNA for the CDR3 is TGTGCCAGCAGTGAAGGTCTAGAGAGAACTGAAGCTTTCTTT. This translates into CASSEGLERTEAFF.

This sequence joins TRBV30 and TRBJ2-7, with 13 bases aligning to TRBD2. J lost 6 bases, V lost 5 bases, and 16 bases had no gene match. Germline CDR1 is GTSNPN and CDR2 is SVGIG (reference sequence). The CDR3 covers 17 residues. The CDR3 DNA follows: TGTGCCTGGGCCGGTGATACAGGACTAGCGGGAGTCGGCGAGCAGTACTTC. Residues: CAWAGDTGLAGVGEQYF. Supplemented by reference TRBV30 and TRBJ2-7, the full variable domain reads SQTIHQWPATLVQPVGSPLSLECTVEGTSNPNLYWYRQAAGRGLQLLFYSVGIGQISSEVPQNLSASRPQDRQFILSSKKLLLSDSGFYLCAWAGDTGLAGVGEQYFGPGTRLTVT.